A single sample is the source of the 30 T cell receptor beta chains below, sequenced in a study of graft-versus-host responses after intestinal transplantation. No antigen is known for these receptors. TCRdb's table, derived via immunoSEQ multiplex PCR, lists solely in-frame clones and lacks some. The sample records tens of thousands of clones, 90% being singletons. The sequenced sample was unstimulated CD8+ T cells sorted from spleen or lymph node cells, obtained before intestinal transplant. Source of these receptors: a human donor who received an intestinal transplant.

V usage is TRBV7-8 and J usage is TRBJ2-3; a weak D match, TRBD2 (6 bases). CDR1 is SGHVS and CDR2 is FQNEAQ in the germline V gene. The CDR3 sequence is 15 residues long. V lost 1 base to trimming and J lost 8 bases, with 16 bases between them. The CDR3 region has the DNA TGTGCCAGCAGCTTAGAGGGCGGGGCCAGTGGTACGCAGTATTTT. Amino acid sequence: CASSLEGGASGTQYF.

The chain recombines TRBV7-8 with TRBJ2-3; D is unresolved. V lost 5 bases to trimming and J lost 4 bases, with 13 bases between them. The CDR3 covers 14 residues. The germline CDR1 and CDR2 sequences are SGHVS and FQNEAQ. CDR3 in DNA: TGTGCCAGCAGCCCCTGGGCTCCGGCAGATACGCAGTATTTT. The encoded protein is CASSPWAPADTQYF.

The chain couples TRBV5-4 to TRBJ2-7, with 7 bases fitting TRBD2. The CDR3 length is 14 residues. The germline V gene encodes CDR1 SGHNT and CDR2 YYREEE (reference sequence). The J segment lost 7 bases and the V segment lost 4 bases, leaving 11 bases of the junction unmatched. CDR3 sequence (DNA): TGTGCCAGCAGCCCCAGCGGGGCCCTGAGGGAGCAGTACTTC. It translates to CASSPSGALREQYF.

The chain combines TRBV6-6 with TRBJ2-7; a weak D match, TRBD1 (6 bases). CDR1 is MNHNY and CDR2 is SVGAGI in the germline V gene (reference sequence). The CDR3 length is 14 residues. Trimming stripped 5 bases from V and 7 bases from J, with 18 bases between. The CDR3 nucleotides are TGTGCCAGCAGTGAGCCAGGGGCCTGGTTTGAGCAGTACTTC. It codes for CASSEPGAWFEQYF.

This chain links TRBV6-1 with TRBJ1-1; 9 nucleotides align to TRBD1. The V and J ends lost 4 bases and 6 bases, in that order; junction bases with no gene match: 6. Germline CDR1 is MNHNS and CDR2 is SASEGT. The CDR3 contains 14 residues. The chain's CDR3 is CASSGGTGRAEAFF. CDR3 DNA: TGTGCCAGCAGTGGCGGGACAGGGAGGGCTGAAGCTTTCTTT.

The chain carries TRBV20-1 and TRBJ2-7; perhaps TRBD1 as D (5 bases). The V and J ends lost 4 bases and 4 bases respectively, with 5 bases between them. This CDR3 is 10 amino acids long. The V gene's germline CDR1 is DFQATT and CDR2 SNEGSKA (reference sequence). CDR3 amino acids: CSAKGYEQYF. The CDR3 DNA is TGCAGTGCTAAGGGGTACGAGCAGTACTTC.

V usage is TRBV6-1 and J usage is TRBJ2-7; a possible D gene is TRBD1 (6 bases). CDR1 is MNHNS, CDR2 SASEGT, per germline. V was cut by 7 bases and J by 5 bases, with 12 bases left in between. This CDR3 has 12 amino acids. CDR3: CASIPDSHEQYF. CDR3 sequence (DNA): TGTGCCAGCATCCCGGACAGTCACGAGCAGTACTTC.

Notes on this clone: Other DNA sequences in this sample translate to the same CDR3. This chain links TRBV5-1 with TRBJ2-7; 8 bases agree with TRBD2. Germline trimming cut 4 bases from V and 2 bases from J; bases unmatched to any gene: 5. This CDR3 contains 14 residues. CDR1 is SGHRS and CDR2 is YFSETQ in the germline V gene. DNA for the CDR3: TGCGCCAGCAGCCCCAGCGGGGGACCCTACGAGCAGTACTTC. It encodes CASSPSGGPYEQYF. Full variable domain (remainder filled in from reference TRBV5-1 and TRBJ2-7): KAGVTQTPRYLIKTRGQQVTLSCSPISGHRSVSWYQQTPGQGLQFLFEYFSETQRNKGNFPGRFSGRQFSNSRSEMNVSTLELGDSALYLCASSPSGGPYEQYFGPGTRLTVT.

The chain carries TRBV7-9 and TRBJ1-2; perhaps TRBD1 as D (5 bases). This CDR3 is 12 amino acids long. Germline CDR1 SEHNR, CDR2 FQNEAQ (reference sequence). CDR3 in amino acids: CGWNLDTGGYTF. The CDR3 DNA sequence: TGTGGGTGGAATCTGGACACCGGGGGCTACACCTTC. The whole variable domain, filled in from reference TRBV7-9 and TRBJ1-2, reads DTGVSQNPRHKITKRGQNVTFRCDPISEHNRLYWYRQTLGQGPEFLTYFQNEAQLEKSRLLSDRFSAERPKGSFSTLEIQRTEQGDSAMYLCGWNLDTGGYTFGSGTRLTVV.

The genes are TRBV9 and TRBJ2-5, with a possible D match to TRBD1 (6 bases). The CDR3 covers 16 residues. Trimming removed 3 bases from V and 5 bases from J, with 20 bases in between. Germline CDR1 reads SGDLS; CDR2 reads YYNGEE. This CDR3 reads CASSAEGKQGRETQYF. In nucleotides, the CDR3 is TGTGCCAGCAGCGCAGAGGGAAAACAGGGCCGGGAGACCCAGTACTTC.

The chain links TRBV6-6 to TRBJ2-7; 9 nucleotides align to TRBD1. Trimming at V came to 2 bases and at J to 6 bases, leaving 2 bases not matched to a gene. CDR1 is MNHNY, CDR2 SVGAGI, per germline (reference sequence). CDR3 length: 13 residues. The CDR3 region has the DNA TGTGCCAGCAGTTACCAGGACAGGGGCGAGCAGTACTTC. Translating gives CASSYQDRGEQYF.

The rearrangement joins TRBV19 to TRBJ2-7; 8 bases match TRBD1. V dropped 6 bases and J dropped 2; count of bases not matched to a gene: 6. Germline CDR1 is LNHDA and CDR2 is SQIVND (reference sequence). The CDR3 has 14 residues. The CDR3 nucleotides are TGTGCCAGTAGCCCCGGGACAGGCCCCTACGAGCAGTACTTC. Translated: CASSPGTGPYEQYF. Using reference TRBV19 and TRBJ2-7 for the parts outside the CDR3, the full variable domain is DGGITQSPKYLFRKEGQNVTLSCEQNLNHDAMYWYRQDPGQGLRLIYYSQIVNDFQKGDIAEGYSVSREKKESFPLTVTSAQKNPTAFYLCASSPGTGPYEQYFGPGTRLTVT.

The J gene is TRBJ2-6, the V gene TRBV27, with D tentatively TRBD2 (7 bases). V gave up 5 bases and J gave up 2 bases, with 13 bases separating them. The CDR3 extends over 16 amino acids. Germline V gives CDR1 MNHEY, CDR2 SMNVEV (reference sequence). The CDR3 DNA is TGTGCCAGCAGTCGGGGGGCATGGGCTGGGGCCAACGTCCTGACTTTC. It codes for CASSRGAWAGANVLTF.

In its sample, this clone was seen once. V usage is TRBV9 and J usage is TRBJ1-1; maybe TRBD1 (6 bases). Trimming removed 4 bases at V and 3 bases at J, with 22 bases between. Per the germline V gene, CDR1 is SGDLS and CDR2 is YYNGEE. The CDR3 consists of 17 residues. Here the CDR3 DNA reads TGTGCCAGCAGCCCACAGGCAGGGGCCCTTTCCGACACTGAAGCTTTCTTT. It codes for CASSPQAGALSDTEAFF.

V is TRBV7-9 and J is TRBJ2-2; perhaps TRBD1 as D (5 bases). V was shortened by 5 bases and J by 4 bases, with 17 bases between the two germline ends. This CDR3 is built from 16 residues. The germline gives CDR1 SEHNR, CDR2 FQNEAQ (reference sequence). In DNA form, the CDR3 reads TGTGCCAGCAGCCCGTCCGACAGCCCCGGCACCGGGGAGCTGTTTTTT. Translation: CASSPSDSPGTGELFF. The full variable domain, its missing parts supplied by reference TRBV7-9 and TRBJ2-2, is DTGVSQNPRHKITKRGQNVTFRCDPISEHNRLYWYRQTLGQGPEFLTYFQNEAQLEKSRLLSDRFSAERPKGSFSTLEIQRTEQGDSAMYLCASSPSDSPGTGELFFGEGSRLTVL.

The chain joins TRBV5-6 to TRBJ2-7; unclear D gene. Germline assignment: CDR1 SGHDT and CDR2 YYEEEE. CDR3 size: 13 residues. The ends were cut back, 4 bases at V and 4 bases at J, with 12 bases in the middle. The CDR3 bases are TGTGCCAGCAGCCCCGCCCCAGGATACGAGCAGTACTTC. As protein: CASSPAPGYEQYF.

V usage is TRBV10-2 and J usage is TRBJ1-1, with 7 bases matching TRBD1. The CDR3 consists of 15 residues. Germline CDR1 reads WSHSY; CDR2 reads SAAADI. Unmatched junction bases numbered 5, after V lost 3 bases and J lost 1 base. The CDR3 DNA is TGCGCCAGCAGTGACCCCGGGACAGAGAACACTGAAGCTTTCTTT. Translated: CASSDPGTENTEAFF.

This CDR3 reads CASSLRGGGGTEAFF. CDR3 in DNA: TGCGCCAGCAGCCTGAGGGGGGGAGGGGGGACTGAAGCTTTCTTT. The genes are TRBV4-1 and TRBJ1-1; D is possibly TRBD1 (6 bases). With 4 bases removed from V and 5 bases from J, the gap between germline ends came to 17 bases. Germline V lookup: CDR1 MGHRA, CDR2 YSYEKL. The CDR3 is made up of 15 amino acids.

This CDR3 reads CASSLGWAPNTEAFF. As DNA, the CDR3 is TGTGCCAGCAGCTTAGGTTGGGCGCCCAACACTGAAGCTTTCTTT. The rearrangement links TRBV7-2 to TRBJ1-1, with unresolved D. Trimming removed 1 base at V and 2 bases at J, with 11 bases between. Germline lookup yields CDR1 SGHTA and CDR2 FQGNSA. The CDR3 extends over 15 amino acids.

V and J are TRBV27 and TRBJ2-3, with D possibly matching TRBD2 (7 bases). The CDR3 loop spans 15 amino acids. Germline CDR1 and CDR2: MNHEY and SMNVEV (reference sequence). V was clipped by 6 bases and J by 2 bases, with 15 bases between them. CDR3 amino acids: CASRPWGGHTDTQYF. In nucleotides, the CDR3 is TGTGCCAGCAGACCCTGGGGGGGGCACACAGATACGCAGTATTTT.

The J gene is TRBJ1-3, the V gene TRBV6-6; 9 bases line up with TRBD1. The CDR3 consists of 13 residues. With V trimmed by 8 bases and J by 4 bases, 3 bases remained unmatched. CDR1 is MNHNY, CDR2 SVGAGI, per germline (reference sequence). The CDR3 region is CASLGTGGNTIYF. The CDR3 DNA is TGTGCCAGCCTTGGGACAGGGGGAAACACCATATATTTT.

The chain combines TRBV13 with TRBJ2-1; perhaps TRBD2 as D (6 bases). Trimming cost V 5 bases and J 5 bases, with 13 bases left between them. The CDR3 spans 14 residues. Germline lookup yields CDR1 PRHDT and CDR2 FYEKMQ (reference sequence). The CDR3 DNA reads TGTGCCAGCAGCCTTGGGACTGGAGACAATGAGCAGTTCTTC. Translated, it gives CASSLGTGDNEQFF. The full variable domain, in which reference TRBV13 and TRBJ2-1 provide the parts outside the CDR3, is AAGVIQSPRHLIKEKRETATLKCYPIPRHDTVYWYQQGPGQDPQFLISFYEKMQSDKGSIPDRFSAQQFSDYHSELNMSSLELGDSALYFCASSLGTGDNEQFFGPGTRLTVL.

The CDR3 loop reads CASGQNYGYTF. CDR3 DNA: TGTGCCAGCGGACAGAACTATGGCTACACCTTC. The rearrangement links TRBV9 to TRBJ1-2; possible D gene TRBD1, 6 bases. V lost 7 bases and J lost 2, with 6 bases in between. The CDR3 covers 11 residues. CDR1 and CDR2 from the germline V gene are SGDLS and YYNGEE. Full variable domain (missing parts from reference TRBV9 and TRBJ1-2): DSGVTQTPKHLITATGQRVTLRCSPRSGDLSVYWYQQSLDQGLQFLIQYYNGEERAKGNILERFSAQQFPDLHSELNLSSLELGDSALYFCASGQNYGYTFGSGTRLTVV.

J is TRBJ1-5 and V is TRBV19; maybe TRBD1 (6 bases). CDR3 length: 16 amino acids. CDR1 and CDR2 from the germline V gene are LNHDA and SQIVND (reference sequence). V lost 3 bases and J 5 bases, leaving 17 bases between the germline ends. In DNA, the CDR3 is TGTGCCAGTAGTATCTTGTGGCAGGGGACGGATCAGCCCCAGCATTTT. Protein: CASSILWQGTDQPQHF.

This clone was seen only a few times. This rearrangement joins TRBV5-6 to TRBJ1-2, with TRBD1 matching 8 bases. Germline CDR1 and CDR2: SGHDT and YYEEEE. J was trimmed by 0 bases and V by 6 bases; bases with no gene match: 10. The CDR3 has 16 amino acids. CDR3: CASIRKGQGSNYGYTF. In DNA form, the CDR3 reads TGTGCCAGCATCAGAAAAGGACAGGGCTCTAACTATGGCTACACCTTC. The whole variable domain, filled in from reference TRBV5-6 and TRBJ1-2, reads DAGVTQSPTHLIKTRGQQVTLRCSPKSGHDTVSWYQQALGQGPQFIFQYYEEEERQRGNFPDRFSGHQFPNYSSELNVNALLLGDSALYLCASIRKGQGSNYGYTFGSGTRLTVV.

This clone appeared a single time. The chain employs TRBV15 and TRBJ1-2; 8 positions agree with TRBD1. CDR1 and CDR2 from the germline V gene are LNHNV and YYDKDF (reference sequence). J was trimmed by 7 bases and V by 2 bases; bases with no gene match: 9. This CDR3 is built from 15 residues. This CDR3 is CATSRRGQGLSGYTF. DNA of the CDR3: TGTGCCACCAGCAGACGCGGACAGGGTTTAAGTGGCTACACCTTC.

This clone has just a few counts. This chain uses TRBV20-1 with TRBJ1-1, with D perhaps matching TRBD1 (6 bases). Germline CDR1 reads DFQATT; CDR2 reads SNEGSKA (reference sequence). Trimming stripped 3 bases from V and 12 bases from J, with 14 bases between. The CDR3 length is 11 residues. As DNA, the CDR3 is TGCAGTGCTAGGGGAGGGGGGATTCCTTTCTTT. Encoded protein: CSARGGGIPFF.

This rearrangement joins TRBV9 to TRBJ2-7; 8 nucleotides agree with TRBD1. CDR3 length equals 15 residues. Looked up from germline, CDR1 is SGDLS and CDR2 is YYNGEE. V gave up 3 bases and J gave up 3 bases; unmatched junction bases: 8. CDR3 sequence (DNA): TGTGCCAGCAGCGCCACCGGGACAGGTCACTACGAGCAGTACTTC. Translation: CASSATGTGHYEQYF.

The chain uses TRBV6-1 and TRBJ1-6, with D uncertain. CDR3 size: 15 residues. Germline CDR1 reads MNHNS; CDR2 reads SASEGT. Trimming pared 4 bases from V and 0 bases from J, leaving 7 bases between. The CDR3 is CASSGGYSYNSPLHF. The CDR3 DNA follows: TGTGCCAGCAGTGGAGGTTACTCCTATAATTCACCCCTCCACTTT.

V and J are TRBV13 and TRBJ1-4; 8 bases are a match to TRBD1. The trim removed 0 bases at V and 3 bases at J, leaving 0 bases unmatched. This CDR3 is 15 amino acids long. Germline CDR1 PRHDT, CDR2 FYEKMQ (reference sequence). This chain's CDR3 is CASSLGTGANEKLFF. The CDR3 DNA sequence: TGTGCCAGCAGCTTAGGGACAGGGGCTAATGAAAAACTGTTTTTT.